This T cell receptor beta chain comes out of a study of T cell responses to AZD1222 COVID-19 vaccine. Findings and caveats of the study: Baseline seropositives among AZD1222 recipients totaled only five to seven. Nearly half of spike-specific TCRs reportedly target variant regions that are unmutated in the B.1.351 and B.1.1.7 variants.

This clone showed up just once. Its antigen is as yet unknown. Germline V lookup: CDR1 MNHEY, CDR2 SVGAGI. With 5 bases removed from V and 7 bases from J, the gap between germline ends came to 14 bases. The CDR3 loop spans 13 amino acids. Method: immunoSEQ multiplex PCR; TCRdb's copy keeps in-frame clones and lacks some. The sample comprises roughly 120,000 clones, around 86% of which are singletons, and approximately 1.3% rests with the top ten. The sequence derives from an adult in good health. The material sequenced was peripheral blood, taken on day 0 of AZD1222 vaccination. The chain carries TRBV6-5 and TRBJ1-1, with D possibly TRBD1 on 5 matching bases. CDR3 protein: CASSPGTAFEAFF. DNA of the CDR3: TGTGCCAGCAGTCCGGGGACCGCCTTTGAAGCTTTCTTT.